Listed below are T cell receptor beta chains from one sample, sequenced in a study of T cell responses to AZD1222 COVID-19 vaccine. The protocol was immunoSEQ multiplex PCR, while the TCRdb copy is restricted to in-frame clones and leaves out a portion. The data contain tens of thousands of clones, approximately 87% of them singletons. Sequencing used peripheral blood, obtained on day 0 of AZD1222 vaccination. The source is an adult in good health. Each CDR3 is given with its conserved first and last residue. Fields, in order: J gene, V gene, D gene, clone size, CDR3 DNA, CDR3 protein. A D gene is named only where the DNA matches it firmly. Expanded clones are given a class, and other clones once, few, many or no size at all.

>TRBJ2-1|TRBV6-5|.|.
TGTGCCAGCAGTTACGGGTACTCCTACAATGAGCAGTTCTTC
CASSYGYSYNEQFF
>TRBJ2-7|TRBV19|TRBD1|.
TGTGCCAGTAGTATAGCCGGGACAGGGGCCGGGGAGCAGTACTTC
CASSIAGTGAGEQYF
>TRBJ1-4|TRBV7-2|TRBD1|once
TGTGCCAGCAGCTGGACAGGGGGCGCAGCCGAAAAACTGTTTTTT
CASSWTGGAAEKLFF
>TRBJ1-1|TRBV2|TRBD1|.
TGTGCCAGCACTGGACAGGGGATCAACACTGAAGCTTTCTTT
CASTGQGINTEAFF
>TRBJ2-3|TRBV7-2|TRBD2|.
TGTGCCAGCAGCTTATCGTTCCCTGGGGGGGGAGCAGATACGCAGTATTTT
CASSLSFPGGGADTQYF
>TRBJ1-3|TRBV7-9|.|once
TGTGCCAGCAGCTTCGCGGGCTCTGGAAACACCATATATTTT
CASSFAGSGNTIYF
>TRBJ1-2|TRBV4-1|TRBD1|.
TGCGCCAGCAGCCAACTCAAGGACAGGACTAACTATGGCTACACCTTC
CASSQLKDRTNYGYTF
>TRBJ2-7|TRBV2|.|.
TGTGCCAGCACAAGGGCATTAAGCTCCTACGAGCAGTACTTC
CASTRALSSYEQYF
>TRBJ1-2|TRBV20-1|.|.
TGCAGTGCTCAGGTTAACTATGGCTACACCTTC
CSAQVNYGYTF
>TRBJ2-5|TRBV14|TRBD1|.
TGTGCCAGCAGCCTCTCAGGGGGAGAGACCCAGTACTTC
CASSLSGGETQYF
>TRBJ1-1|TRBV6-5|.|.
TGTGCCAGCAGCAACTCGGACAGGAACACTGAAGCTTTCTTT
CASSNSDRNTEAFF
>TRBJ2-7|TRBV2|TRBD2|.
TGTGCCAGCAGTGATCCTTCGAGGGAGGGCCCCGAGCAGTACTTC
CASSDPSREGPEQYF
>TRBJ2-1|TRBV3-1/TRBV3-2|TRBD2|.
TGTGCCAGCGCCGGGACTAGCGGGGGGGGTCCCTACAATGAGCAGTTCTTC
CASAGTSGGGPYNEQFF
>TRBJ1-4|TRBV19|.|few
TGTGCCAGTAGCGCCCGTAAAGGCAAGAGGATTGAAAAACTGTTTTTT
CASSARKGKRIEKLFF
>TRBJ1-6|TRBV9|.|.
TGTGCCAGCAGCGCCCAACAGGGTACGGGTTCACCCCTCCACTTT
CASSAQQGTGSPLHF
>TRBJ2-7|TRBV27|TRBD1|.
TGTGCCAGCAGTCTCGGCCCGACAGGGAACTACGAGCAGTACTTC
CASSLGPTGNYEQYF
>TRBJ2-6|TRBV28|TRBD1|.
TGTGCCAGCAGTGACCGGGACAGGATTAACTCTGGGGCCAACGTCCTGACTTTC
CASSDRDRINSGANVLTF
>TRBJ2-5|TRBV15|TRBD2|.
TGTGCCACCAGCAGAGATAGGGCTAGCGGGAGGGGCGGGCCCCAGTACTTC
CATSRDRASGRGGPQYF
>TRBJ2-1|TRBV24-1|.|.
TGTGCCACCAGTGATCCCAGACAGTCCTCCACGATTAAGATTAGCTCCTACAATGAGCAGTTCTTC
CATSDPRQSSTIKISSYNEQFF
>TRBJ2-3|TRBV7-8|TRBD2|.
TGTGCCAGCAGCGTGACTAGCGGGAGGGAGTCAGATACGCAGTATTTT
CASSVTSGRESDTQYF
>TRBJ2-1|TRBV9|TRBD2|.
TGTGCCAGCAGTCCCCGGGGTAGCGGGGGGGCGAGTGAGCAGTTCTTC
CASSPRGSGGASEQFF
>TRBJ1-5|TRBV2|TRBD1|.
TGTGCCAGCAGAGGGACAGCAACTAATCAGCCCCAGCATTTT
CASRGTATNQPQHF
>TRBJ2-6|TRBV19|.|.
TGTGCCAGTAGTGAACTTGCGTCTGGGGCCAACGTCCTGACTTTC
CASSELASGANVLTF
>TRBJ1-3|TRBV9|.|.
TGTGCCAGCAGCGTAGAAAGGGGAGGAAACACCATATATTTT
CASSVERGGNTIYF
>TRBJ1-5|TRBV28|.|.
TGTGCCAGCAGTTTACCTGGGGGAAATCAGCCCCAGCATTTT
CASSLPGGNQPQHF
>TRBJ1-5|TRBV6-6|TRBD1|.
TGTGCCAGCAGTTCCCGGACAGGGGGTATAAATCAGCCCCAGCATTTT
CASSSRTGGINQPQHF
>TRBJ1-1|TRBV6-1|.|.
TGTGCCAGCAGTGAGGACGGGTTTACGGGCACTGAAGCTTTCTTT
CASSEDGFTGTEAFF
>TRBJ2-7|TRBV7-2|.|.
TGTGCCAGCAGCAACTACCGAGAGCAGTACTTC
CASSNYREQYF
>TRBJ2-7|TRBV21-1|.|.
TGTGCCAGCAGCGCCAGGACAGCGTACGAGCAGTACTTC
CASSARTAYEQYF
>TRBJ1-1|TRBV28|.|.
TGTGCCAGCAGTCTCGGGGGGCCCGGCAGCGCTGAAGCTTTCTTT
CASSLGGPGSAEAFF
>TRBJ1-1|TRBV19|.|.
TGTGCCAGTAGTCTCGGATCAGGTTTGAACACTGAAGCTTTCTTT
CASSLGSGLNTEAFF
>TRBJ2-7|TRBV10-2|TRBD2|.
TGCGCCAGCACCCGAGGGGCTAGCGGGCGACCCCCTGCCGAGCAGTACTTC
CASTRGASGRPPAEQYF
>TRBJ1-5|TRBV29-1|.|.
TGCAGCGTTGCGGATGGGGTGATTGGCAATCAGCCCCAGCATTTT
CSVADGVIGNQPQHF
>TRBJ1-1|TRBV11-1|.|.
TGTGCCAGCAGCTTCTGGGGGGCGGACACTGAAGCTTTCTTT
CASSFWGADTEAFF
>TRBJ1-5|TRBV6-1|.|few
TGTGCCAGCAGTGAGCCGGGGCGGCCCCAGCATTTT
CASSEPGRPQHF
>TRBJ2-7|TRBV29-1|.|.
TGCAGCGTAAGCCCGGGACACAACTACGAGCAGTACTTC
CSVSPGHNYEQYF
>TRBJ1-1|TRBV25-1|.|.
TGTGCCAGCAGTGAATGGCAGAACACTGAAGCTTTCTTT
CASSEWQNTEAFF
>TRBJ2-7|TRBV5-6|.|.
TGTGCCAGCAGCCCTATAAGCTCCTACGAGCAGTACTTC
CASSPISSYEQYF
>TRBJ2-7|TRBV24-1|.|.
TGTGCCACCATGAGTAACCGTCCTGACTTCTTCCCCTACGAGCAGTACTTC
CATMSNRPDFFPYEQYF
>TRBJ2-3|TRBV5-1|.|.
TGCGCCAGCAGCTTGGGGGGATGGAAACTGACTAGCACAGATACGCAGTATTTT
CASSLGGWKLTSTDTQYF
>TRBJ1-1|TRBV19|TRBD1|.
TGTGCCATTCGGGACAGAACCCTGAACACTGAAGCTTTCTTT
CAIRDRTLNTEAFF
>TRBJ2-7|TRBV29-1|TRBD2|.
TGCAGCGTTGGGAGCGGGACCACCTACGAGCAGTACTTC
CSVGSGTTYEQYF
>TRBJ1-1|TRBV7-9|.|.
TGTGCCAGCAGCCCCGGACACGAGAACACTGAAGCTTTCTTT
CASSPGHENTEAFF
>TRBJ2-7|TRBV5-1|.|.
TGCGCCAGCAGCTTGGTTCAGGGAAATTGGAACGAGCAGTACTTC
CASSLVQGNWNEQYF
>TRBJ1-3|TRBV27|.|.
TGTGCCAGCAGTTCCCCCCAAAGGAACACCATATATTTT
CASSSPQRNTIYF
>TRBJ2-7|TRBV7-9|TRBD1|.
TGTGCCAGCAGCTTGTCACAGGGACAGTACGAGCAGTACTTC
CASSLSQGQYEQYF
>TRBJ1-1|TRBV20-1|.|.
TGCAGTGCTAGTGACTTGAACACTGAAGCTTTCTTT
CSASDLNTEAFF
>TRBJ1-4|TRBV7-2|TRBD1|.
TGTGCCTCCAGCACAGGGGCCCTCGGGGAACTGTTTTTT
CASSTGALGELFF
>TRBJ1-5|TRBV5-8|.|.
TGTGCCAGCAGCCTAACCGGGCGGCTCAATCAGCCCCAGCATTTT
CASSLTGRLNQPQHF
>TRBJ2-5|TRBV18|.|.
TGTGCCAGCTCACCAGCACGGATGATCCAAGAGACCCAGTACTTC
CASSPARMIQETQYF
>TRBJ2-3|TRBV15|TRBD2|medium-sized
TGTGCCACCAGCAGCGGGGGGGCCACAGATACGCAGTATTTT
CATSSGGATDTQYF
>TRBJ1-6|TRBV7-2|TRBD1|.
TGTGCCAGCAGCTTTTCCTCCTGGACAGGGGATTCACCCCTCCACTTT
CASSFSSWTGDSPLHF